This TCR beta chain was sequenced in a study of metastatic and nonmetastatic thyroid tumors. This clone was counted ten times or more. From germline, CDR1 is LNHNV and CDR2 YYDKDF (reference sequence). V dropped 5 bases and J dropped 8 bases, with 18 bases sitting between them. The CDR3 is 14 residues long. Nobody among the patients had been given any treatment before thyroid surgery. From the PCR reads, TCRdb re-called clones with MiXCR. The repertoire holds about 25,000 clones, with roughly an eighth as singletons. The source material was blood. V is TRBV15 and J is TRBJ1-1; possible D gene TRBD1, 5 bases. The source of this sequence is a female donor with papillary thyroid cancer or a benign thyroid nodule (not recorded which). Some clones in this sample may be carry-over from other donors' samples. CDR3 in amino acids: CATSRSRGSGEAFF. CDR3 coding DNA: TGTGCCACCAGCCGGTCGAGGGGATCGGGGGAAGCTTTCTTT.